These 27 T cell receptor beta chains were sequenced from one sample in a study of spatial heterogeneity in lung cancer. In TCRdb, the 5' RACE reads were re-called with MiXCR into one record per CDR3 protein. The data hold roughly 80,000 distinct CDR3 sequences, with 8% observed a single time. Time point meaning: sample taken at primary tumor resection. Source: PBMCs, taken at surgery. The receptor source for this set is a male donor with early-stage non-small cell lung cancer.

This clonotype was counted at least ten times. V gene TRBV24-1 combines with J gene TRBJ2-5; TRBD1 aligns across 9 bases. The CDR3 loop spans 15 amino acids. The V and J ends lost 6 bases and 5 bases, in that order; junction bases with no gene match: 9. Looked up from germline, CDR1 is KGHDR and CDR2 is SFDVKD. The CDR3 here is CATSNRGLIGETQYF. The CDR3 nucleotides are TGTGCCACCAGTAACAGGGGGCTAATTGGGGAGACCCAGTACTTC.

The V call is TRBV7-2, the J call TRBJ2-3, with 8 bases lining up with TRBD2. The germline V gene has CDR1 SGHTA and CDR2 FQGNSA. There are 19 residues in the CDR3. Unmatched junction bases numbered 12, after V lost 1 base and J lost 0 bases. Here the CDR3 reads CASSLDRPAGAPSTDTQYF. CDR3 DNA: TGTGCCAGCAGCTTAGATCGGCCAGCGGGAGCCCCTAGCACAGATACGCAGTATTTT.

Only a few counts were recorded for this clonotype. The V call is TRBV6-2 or TRBV6-3, the J call TRBJ2-7; D is unresolved. The length of the CDR3 is 13 residues. Trimming cost V 5 bases and J 3 bases, with 11 bases left between them. The V gene's germline CDR1 is MNHEY and CDR2 SVGEGT. In nucleotides, the CDR3 is TGTGCCAGCAGTAAGGCGGCTAGCTACGAGCAGTACTTC. It yields the protein CASSKAASYEQYF.

This clonotype has at least ten counts. CDR3 loop: CSAISRQGDGNTIYF. In nucleotides, the CDR3 is TGCAGTGCTATCTCTCGACAGGGCGACGGAAACACCATATATTTT. V usage is TRBV20-1 and J usage is TRBJ1-3; 7 nucleotides line up with TRBD1. The ends lost 4 bases at V and 4 bases at J; junction bases unmatched: 10. The CDR3 contains 15 residues. CDR1 DFQATT and CDR2 SNEGSKA come from the germline V gene (reference sequence).

This clonotype appeared many times. CDR3: CASSEDRWGADTQYF. The CDR3 nucleotides read TGTGCCAGCAGTGAAGACCGGTGGGGCGCAGATACGCAGTATTTT. This chain links TRBV2 with TRBJ2-3, with D possibly TRBD1 on 5 matching bases. CDR3 length equals 15 residues. V was trimmed by 1 base and J by 4 bases, leaving 12 bases between them. Looked up from germline, CDR1 is SNHLY and CDR2 is FYNNEI.

In the case of this clonotype: One end of the junction does not line up with germline, which may come from a read error. The chain is built from TRBV30 and TRBJ1-2, with no clear D. Germline values: CDR1 GTSNPN, CDR2 SVGIG (reference sequence). The CDR3 spans 13 residues. In DNA form, the CDR3 reads TGTGCCCGGAGTACGTACGAGGGAGTCCGGCTTTACTTC. Residues: CARSTYEGVRLYF.

This clonotype was seen repeatedly, ten times or more. The chain uses TRBV11-1 and TRBJ2-1; a weak D match, TRBD2 (5 bases). The germline gives CDR1 SGHAT, CDR2 FQDESV (reference sequence). V was trimmed by 5 bases and J by 0 bases, leaving 11 bases between them. This CDR3 contains 15 residues. The CDR3 DNA reads TGTGCCAGCAGCCAAACTGGGAGCTCCTACAATGAGCAGTTCTTC. Translated, it gives CASSQTGSSYNEQFF.

A few counts support this clonotype. CDR3 residues: CSGRNQETQYF. CDR3 in DNA: TGCAGCGGTAGAAACCAAGAGACCCAGTACTTC. The chain links TRBV29-1 to TRBJ2-5; D is unresolved. Germline loops: CDR1 SQVTM, CDR2 ANQGSEA. The CDR3 totals 11 residues. With 7 bases removed from V and 0 bases from J, the gap between germline ends came to 6 bases.

The V and J genes are TRBV6-5 and TRBJ2-5; 7 nucleotides line up with TRBD1. The V gene end was trimmed by 6 bases and the J gene end by 3 bases; junction bases not matched to a gene: 10. The V gene's germline CDR1 is MNHEY and CDR2 SVGAGI. The CDR3 consists of 15 residues. For the CDR3, the DNA is TGTGCCAGCAGCCGCTCCCCGGGACAGAAAGAGACCCAGTACTTC. This encodes CASSRSPGQKETQYF.

This clonotype was detected a few times. The chain joins TRBV14 to TRBJ2-6; D unclear. In germline, CDR1 is SGHDN, CDR2 FVKESK. V was shortened by 6 bases and J by 0 bases, with 9 bases between the two germline ends. The CDR3 covers 15 residues. CDR3 amino acids: CASSSSSSGANVLTF. CDR3 bases: TGTGCCAGCAGTTCTTCTTCCTCTGGGGCCAACGTCCTGACTTTC.

The rearrangement links TRBV19 to TRBJ2-1; the D gene is possibly TRBD1 (5 bases). Germline CDR1 is LNHDA and CDR2 is SQIVND (reference sequence). Trimming took off 5 bases at V and 0 bases at J, with 20 bases between the two ends. The CDR3 covers 18 residues. CDR3 amino acids: CASSDVGFRGSSYNEQFF. For the CDR3, the DNA is TGTGCCAGTAGTGACGTAGGTTTTAGGGGAAGCTCCTACAATGAGCAGTTCTTC.

This clonotype occurred many times. This sequence joins TRBV7-2 and TRBJ2-7; D could derive from TRBD1 or TRBD2 (5 bases each). V was shortened by 2 bases and J by 4 bases, with 15 bases between the two germline ends. The CDR3 runs to 15 residues. Per the germline V gene, CDR1 is SGHTA and CDR2 is FQGNSA. CDR3 loop: CASSLWVGGYYEQYF. CDR3 bases: TGTGCCAGCAGCTTATGGGTTGGGGGTTATTACGAGCAGTACTTC.

J is TRBJ2-1 and V is TRBV7-9, with no clear D. Trimming took 0 bases from V and 8 from J, leaving 5 bases between them. CDR3 length equals 12 residues. CDR1 and CDR2 from the germline V gene are SEHNR and FQNEAQ (reference sequence). The CDR3 coding sequence is TGTGCCAGCAGCTTAGCCGAACATGAGCAGTTCTTC. It is translated as CASSLAEHEQFF.

V is TRBV27 and J is TRBJ2-5; 9 bases fit TRBD2. CDR1 and CDR2 from the germline V gene are MNHEY and SMNVEV (reference sequence). This CDR3 has 14 residues. Losses at the gene ends were 6 bases for V and 2 bases for J; bases not matched to a gene: 4. The CDR3 coding sequence is TGTGCCAGCAGCTTTCTAGCGGGACAAGAGACCCAGTACTTC. It is translated as CASSFLAGQETQYF.

This clonotype showed up many times. This chain joins TRBV7-2 and TRBJ1-2; D might be TRBD1 (5 bases). Germline V gene lookup returns CDR1 SGHTA and CDR2 FQGNSA. The V and J ends lost 3 bases and 6 bases respectively, with 14 bases between them. The CDR3 covers 14 residues. The CDR3 coding sequence is TGTGCCAGCAGCTTCCGGGACCTATCGGATGGCTACACCTTC. Residues: CASSFRDLSDGYTF.

This clonotype was seen at least ten times. V is TRBV9 and J is TRBJ2-1; TRBD1 matches 7 bases. Germline trimming cut 4 bases from V and 2 bases from J; bases unmatched to any gene: 3. CDR3 size: 14 residues. Germline CDR1 is SGDLS and CDR2 is YYNGEE. CDR3 coding DNA: TGTGCCAGCAGCCGTGACAGGGCCTACAATGAGCAGTTCTTC. Translated: CASSRDRAYNEQFF.

This clonotype was observed at least ten times. The chain has TRBV5-5 and TRBJ2-7; no clear D gene. The germline V and J ends were trimmed by 0 bases and 4 bases, with 5 bases remaining between them. Germline V gene sequence: CDR1 SGHKS, CDR2 YYEKEE (reference sequence). The CDR3 loop spans 12 amino acids. The CDR3 sequence: CASSLVRYEQYF. DNA for the CDR3: TGTGCCAGCAGCTTGGTTCGGTACGAGCAGTACTTC.

This clonotype was found many times. The CDR3 loop reads CASSSRGGGTDTQYF. CDR3 in DNA: TGTGCCAGCAGCTCCCGTGGAGGGGGCACAGATACGCAGTATTTT. The rearrangement uses TRBV7-9 and TRBJ2-3; D is perhaps TRBD2 (6 bases). CDR1 is SEHNR and CDR2 is FQNEAQ in the germline V gene (reference sequence). V dropped 4 bases and J dropped 1 base, with 12 bases sitting between them. The CDR3 sequence is 15 residues long.

In its sample, this clonotype was seen many times. The chain carries TRBV24-1 and TRBJ2-7; the D is unclear. V shed 4 bases and J shed 5 bases, with 8 bases lying between them. The CDR3 totals 12 residues. Germline V CDR1 and CDR2: KGHDR, SFDVKD. This CDR3 reads CATSDYKDEQYF. The CDR3 DNA sequence: TGTGCCACCAGTGACTACAAGGACGAGCAGTACTTC.

This clonotype has a count of ten or more. In DNA form, the CDR3 reads TGTGCCAGCAGCCAAGGACTAGCGGGGAACACCGGGGAGCTGTTTTTT. Its protein is CASSQGLAGNTGELFF. The rearrangement links TRBV3-1 to TRBJ2-2; TRBD2 matches 10 bases. V lost 1 base to trimming and J lost 1 base; unmatched junction nucleotides: 0. This CDR3 comprises 16 residues. Germline CDR1 reads LGHDT; CDR2 reads YNNKEL (reference sequence).

This chain joins TRBV28 and TRBJ1-2; D unclear. This CDR3 spans 14 amino acids. Trimming took 7 bases from V and 7 from J, leaving 19 bases between them. CDR1 is MDHEN, CDR2 SYDVKM, per germline. The CDR3 sequence: CASTSLGVGSGYTF. In DNA, the CDR3 is TGTGCCAGCACCAGCCTTGGGGTAGGAAGTGGCTACACCTTC.

The J gene is TRBJ2-7, the V gene TRBV5-1; D call uncertain. Between the trimmed V and J ends, which lost 2 bases and 5 bases, there was a span of 14 bases. Germline V gene sequence: CDR1 SGHRS, CDR2 YFSETQ. The CDR3 sequence is 14 residues long. Written as DNA, the CDR3 is TGCGCCAGCAGCTTTTTGCCTTCCTACGACGAGCAGTACTTC. It codes for CASSFLPSYDEQYF.

This sequence joins TRBV5-1 and TRBJ2-3; tentatively, D is TRBD2 (6 bases). There are 16 residues in the CDR3. Per the germline V gene, CDR1 is SGHRS and CDR2 is YFSETQ. Trimming removed 4 bases from V and 2 bases from J, with 17 bases in between. CDR3 nucleotides: TGCGCCAGCAGCCTTATGGGGCGGGACCTCACAGATACGCAGTATTTT. This sequence encodes CASSLMGRDLTDTQYF.

This clonotype was seen only a few times. This chain uses TRBV7-2 with TRBJ1-2, with TRBD1 matching over 8 bases. Germline lookup yields CDR1 SGHTA and CDR2 FQGNSA. The trim removed 5 bases at V and 8 bases at J, leaving 10 bases unmatched. The CDR3 totals 14 residues. As DNA, the CDR3 is TGTGCCAGCAGCCCGTCGACAGGGGCGATAGGCTACACCTTC. This codes for CASSPSTGAIGYTF. Full variable domain (remainder filled in from reference TRBV7-2 and TRBJ1-2): GAGVSQSPSNKVTEKGKDVELRCDPISGHTALYWYRQSLGQGLEFLIYFQGNSAPDKSGLPSDRFSAERTGGSVSTLTIQRTQQEDSAVYLCASSPSTGAIGYTFGSGTRLTVV.

This clonotype was detected ten times or more. The rearrangement links TRBV4-2 to TRBJ1-1; D might be TRBD1 (5 bases). Germline CDR1 and CDR2: LGHNA and YNFKEQ. V was trimmed by 0 bases and J by 10 bases, leaving 15 bases between them. The CDR3 has 14 amino acids. CDR3 nucleotides: TGTGCCAGCAGCCAAGAGCACAGGTGGGACTTAGCTTTCTTT. It codes for CASSQEHRWDLAFF.

This clonotype was counted ten times or more. The V gene is TRBV3-1, the J gene TRBJ2-7, with a weak D call TRBD1 (7 bases). Trimming took 4 bases from V and 1 from J, leaving 20 bases between them. This CDR3 is 17 amino acids long. CDR1 and CDR2 (germline): LGHDT, YNNKEL (reference sequence). CDR3 nucleotide sequence: TGTGCCAGCAGCCTTAGCGGCACAGGGGCTAGATCCTACGAGCAGTACTTC. Protein: CASSLSGTGARSYEQYF.

This clonotype has ten or more counts. The chain uses TRBV30 and TRBJ1-5, with 9 bases aligning to TRBD1. V was clipped by 5 bases and J by 5 bases; unmatched bases: 4. This CDR3 contains 13 residues. Germline V gene sequence: CDR1 GTSNPN, CDR2 SVGIG (reference sequence). CDR3 coding DNA: TGTGCCTGGGCGGACAGGGGAGATCAGCCCCAGCATTTT. It encodes CAWADRGDQPQHF. The whole variable domain, remainder taken from reference TRBV30 and TRBJ1-5, is SQTIHQWPATLVQPVGSPLSLECTVEGTSNPNLYWYRQAAGRGLQLLFYSVGIGQISSEVPQNLSASRPQDRQFILSSKKLLLSDSGFYLCAWADRGDQPQHFGDGTRLSIL.